This T cell receptor (beta chain) emerged from a study of naive and memory T cell subsets. A UMI-containing oligonucleotide was joined by 3' ligation to the TCR cDNA template. RNA was extracted from roughly 2.6 ml of whole blood of healthy adults. The SP2 primer and nested alpha and beta constant region primers amplified ligated cDNA in four rounds. Each CDR3 protein gets one entry after TCRdb re-called the 5' RACE reads with MiXCR. In the table there are around 48,000 distinct CDR3 sequences, 4.7% of which are singletons. In this sample, this clonotype turned up many times. The germline V and J ends were trimmed by 7 bases and 0 bases, with 13 bases remaining between them. Looked up from germline, CDR1 is ENHRY and CDR2 is SYGVKD. The CDR3 length is 15 residues.

This chain connects TRBV10-3 to TRBJ2-1; D may match TRBD1 or TRBD2 (5 bases each). The receptor was isolated from a female donor in good health. CDR3 coding DNA: TGTGCCATCATGGGGGAACTAAGCTCCTACAATGAGCAGTTCTTC. Encoded protein: CAIMGELSSYNEQFF.